The clone carrying this T cell receptor beta chain was picked up one time. No antigen is known for it. 13 Jbeta primers and 60 Vbeta primers were used for the PCR. This table comes from immunoSEQ multiplex PCR, and its TCRdb copy is limited to in-frame clones, with some not included. The sample includes around 180,000 clones, more than 85% seen only once; the top ten take approximately 2%. The source of the sample is a study of cytomegalovirus exposure and HLA in healthy donors. General study findings and limits: Based on reports, TCR beta sequences accurately predicted HLA-A and HLA-B alleles for most subjects. Researchers reported in a later analysis that a missense DCLRE1C variant was tied to TCR beta V- and J-gene trimming. TCR beta chains numbering some 160 were designated cytomegalovirus-associated. The Asian-associated ancestry cluster reportedly had fewer N-insertions than the approximately 650-donor mean in a later analysis.

This clonotype was obtained from a woman under 30 in good health and CMV-seronegative. Sequencing was carried out using PBMCs.

The DNA for the CDR3 is TGCAGCGTTGAAGAAGGTACAGGGGGCGCCTACGAGCAGTACTTC. It codes for CSVEEGTGGAYEQYF. The chain uses TRBV29-1 and TRBJ2-7, with 9 bases lining up with TRBD1. Germline trimming cut 0 bases from V and 2 bases from J; bases unmatched to any gene: 5. Germline V CDR1 and CDR2: SQVTM, ANQGSEA. The CDR3 is 15 amino acids.